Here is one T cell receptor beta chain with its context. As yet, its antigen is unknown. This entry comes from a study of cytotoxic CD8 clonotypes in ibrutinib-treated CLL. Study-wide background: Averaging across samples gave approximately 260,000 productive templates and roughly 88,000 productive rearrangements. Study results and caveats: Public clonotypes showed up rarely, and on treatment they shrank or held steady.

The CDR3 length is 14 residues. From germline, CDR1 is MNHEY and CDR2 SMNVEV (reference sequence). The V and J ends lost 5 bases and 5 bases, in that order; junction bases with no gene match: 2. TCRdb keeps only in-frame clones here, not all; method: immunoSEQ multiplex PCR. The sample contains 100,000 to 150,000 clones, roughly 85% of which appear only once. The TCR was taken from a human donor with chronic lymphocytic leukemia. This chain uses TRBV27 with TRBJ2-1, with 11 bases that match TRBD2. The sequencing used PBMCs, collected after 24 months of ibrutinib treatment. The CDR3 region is CASSRLAGNNEQFF. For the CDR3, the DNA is TGTGCCAGCAGTCGACTAGCGGGAAACAATGAGCAGTTCTTC.